This T cell receptor (beta chain) was obtained from a study of blood T cell repertoires in COVID-19. Some clones are missing from TCRdb's copy, which holds only in-frame ones; the method was immunoSEQ multiplex PCR. The table records under 350,000 clones, about 85% of them present only once. The CDR3 loop spans 12 amino acids. Germline V lookup: CDR1 SGDLS, CDR2 YYNGEE. V shed 6 bases and J shed 7 bases, with 10 bases lying between them. This sequence joins TRBV9 and TRBJ2-2; D might be TRBD1 (5 bases). This receptor was taken from a man younger than 35 with active or convalescent COVID-19. The source material was peripheral blood. This CDR3 is CASTLGDGELFF. The CDR3 region has the DNA TGTGCCAGCACCTTAGGGGACGGGGAGCTGTTTTTT.